The 21 T cell receptor beta chains listed next were all sequenced from one sample in a study of monozygotic twins with inflammatory bowel disease (dated by TCRdb to the late 2010s). Receptors were amplified or captured by 5' RACE. The instrument given in TCRdb is Illumina HiSeq 2500. Once TCRdb had reprocessed the reads, it stored one entry per CDR3 protein sequence and supplied no DNA. This sample's clone table shows approximately 400,000 distinct CDR3 sequences. Together, the top ten hold less than 2.5% of the sample. Input material: blood. Every receptor here comes from a human donor with ulcerative colitis or Crohn's disease, or a healthy co-twin of an affected twin (not recorded which).

V is TRBV5-1 and J is TRBJ2-6. Germline assignment: CDR1 SGHRS and CDR2 YFSETQ. This CDR3 is built from 13 residues. The CDR3 sequence is CASLEPGANVLTF.

The chain recombines TRBV5-1 with TRBJ1-1. CDR3 length: 15 residues. CDR1 is SGHRS and CDR2 is YFSETQ in the germline V gene. Here the CDR3 reads CASSLGQPSRTEAFF.

This rearrangement joins TRBV7-2 to TRBJ2-4. The CDR3 runs 11 residues. Germline V CDR1 and CDR2: SGHTA, FQGNSA. The CDR3 protein is CASSLEDIQYF.

The CDR3 region is CAGSSGTTNEQFF. The chain employs TRBV7-7 and TRBJ2-1; the TRBD1 assignment by TCRdb is unverifiable without DNA. This CDR3 has 13 residues. The germline V gene has CDR1 SSHAT and CDR2 FNYEAQ (reference sequence).

The gene calls are TRBV7-2 and TRBJ1-4. The CDR3 extends over 13 amino acids. Germline assignment: CDR1 SGHTA and CDR2 FQGNSA. This CDR3 is CASSSRGGQKLFF.

The V gene is TRBV20-1, the J gene TRBJ1-2. The V gene's germline CDR1 is DFQATT and CDR2 SNEGSKA (reference sequence). The CDR3 sequence is 13 residues long. The CDR3 sequence is CSARVVGVWSDTF.

The V call is TRBV20-1, the J call TRBJ2-3; the TRBD2 assignment by TCRdb is unverifiable without DNA. This CDR3 is 19 amino acids long. The germline V gene encodes CDR1 DFQATT and CDR2 SNEGSKA (reference sequence). The CDR3 sequence is CSASPLLAGGEYRRDTQYF.

This chain joins TRBV5-1 and TRBJ2-1; the D call of TRBD2 rests on TCRdb alone, since no DNA is present to check it. Germline V CDR1 and CDR2: SGHRS, YFSETQ. The CDR3 totals 15 residues. This CDR3 is CATTEWGLAGNEQFF. The entire variable domain, with the rest obtained from reference TRBV5-1 and TRBJ2-1, is as follows: KAGVTQTPRYLIKTRGQQVTLSCSPISGHRSVSWYQQTPGQGLQFLFEYFSETQRNKGNFPGRFSGRQFSNSRSEMNVSTLELGDSALYLCATTEWGLAGNEQFFGPGTRLTVL.

The genes are TRBV5-1 and TRBJ1-4; the TRBD1 assignment by TCRdb is unverifiable without DNA. Germline CDR1 and CDR2: SGHRS and YFSETQ. The CDR3 contains 13 residues. The CDR3 loop reads CASSLGRGEKLFF. Supplemented by reference TRBV5-1 and TRBJ1-4, the full variable domain reads KAGVTQTPRYLIKTRGQQVTLSCSPISGHRSVSWYQQTPGQGLQFLFEYFSETQRNKGNFPGRFSGRQFSNSRSEMNVSTLELGDSALYLCASSLGRGEKLFFGSGTQLSVL.

The V call is TRBV20-1, the J call TRBJ2-7; the D call of TRBD2 rests on TCRdb alone, since no DNA is present to check it. The CDR3 is 14 residues long. Germline V gene data show CDR1 as DFQATT and CDR2 as SNEGSKA (reference sequence). The chain's CDR3 is CSASGMEFRDEQYF.

CDR3 sequence: CASILGGLPILEQFF. The chain combines TRBV10-1 with TRBJ2-1; lacking DNA, the TRBD1 call made by TCRdb goes unchecked. The CDR3 has 15 residues. Germline CDR1 and CDR2: WNHNN and SYGVQD (reference sequence).

CDR3 sequence reads: CASLSGVPSNEQFF. The V call is TRBV5-1, the J call TRBJ2-1; there is no DNA to check the TCRdb D call of TRBD2. The length of the CDR3 is 14 residues. Looked up from germline, CDR1 is SGHRS and CDR2 is YFSETQ.

The rearrangement links TRBV21-1 to TRBJ2-7; TCRdb proposes TRBD1, but this gene call is untestable without DNA. TRBV21-1 is listed as a pseudogene. This CDR3 has 17 amino acids. CDR3 amino acids: CASSAHLPGTGAHEQYF.

The chain carries TRBV19 and TRBJ1-5; the D call of TRBD1 rests on TCRdb alone, since no DNA is present to check it. The germline V gene encodes CDR1 LNHDA and CDR2 SQIVND (reference sequence). This CDR3 is built from 16 residues. The CDR3 protein is CASSILGQGYNQPQHF.

The chain is built from TRBV9 and TRBJ2-2; TCRdb indicates TRBD2, and absent DNA this call remains unverified. The CDR3 spans 16 residues. The germline CDR1 and CDR2 sequences are SGDLS and YYNGEE. Here the CDR3 reads CASSSSGSLQIGELFF.

This sequence joins TRBV27 and TRBJ2-7; TCRdb's D gene call, TRBD2, goes unchecked for lack of DNA. There are 16 residues in the CDR3. CDR1 and CDR2 from the germline V gene are MNHEY and SMNVEV (reference sequence). CDR3 amino acids: CASKSPRLAGVNEQYF.

The chain combines TRBV7-9 with TRBJ1-2; as DNA is missing, the TRBD1 call by TCRdb cannot be tested. This CDR3 is 16 amino acids long. CDR1 and CDR2 from the germline V gene are SEHNR and FQNEAQ (reference sequence). This CDR3 reads CASSPKSGQINYGYTF.

V usage is TRBV5-6 and J usage is TRBJ2-7; TCRdb indicates TRBD1, and absent DNA this call remains unverified. The CDR3 has 15 residues. Germline assignment: CDR1 SGHDT and CDR2 YYEEEE. This CDR3 is CASSLEQGFTYEQYF.

The rearrangement uses TRBV10-3 and TRBJ1-2; the D gene TCRdb calls, TRBD1, cannot be checked with no DNA. This CDR3 has 14 residues. CDR1 is ENHRY and CDR2 is SYGVKD in the germline V gene. CDR3 amino acids: CAISALPGSYGYTF.

This chain joins TRBV6-4 and TRBJ1-2. The CDR3 runs to 15 residues. The germline V gene has CDR1 MRHNA and CDR2 SNTAGT. CDR3 loop: CASRVYSSSNYGYTF.

The chain joins TRBV18 to TRBJ2-6. Germline V gene sequence: CDR1 KGHSH, CDR2 LQKENI. The CDR3 runs 15 residues. CDR3 sequence reads: CASSPQFSGANVLTF. Full variable domain (remainder filled in from reference TRBV18 and TRBJ2-6): NAGVMQNPRHLVRRRGQEARLRCSPMKGHSHVYWYRQLPEEGLKFMVYLQKENIIDESGMPKERFSAEFPKEGPSILRIQQVVRGDSAAYFCASSPQFSGANVLTFGAGSRLTVL.